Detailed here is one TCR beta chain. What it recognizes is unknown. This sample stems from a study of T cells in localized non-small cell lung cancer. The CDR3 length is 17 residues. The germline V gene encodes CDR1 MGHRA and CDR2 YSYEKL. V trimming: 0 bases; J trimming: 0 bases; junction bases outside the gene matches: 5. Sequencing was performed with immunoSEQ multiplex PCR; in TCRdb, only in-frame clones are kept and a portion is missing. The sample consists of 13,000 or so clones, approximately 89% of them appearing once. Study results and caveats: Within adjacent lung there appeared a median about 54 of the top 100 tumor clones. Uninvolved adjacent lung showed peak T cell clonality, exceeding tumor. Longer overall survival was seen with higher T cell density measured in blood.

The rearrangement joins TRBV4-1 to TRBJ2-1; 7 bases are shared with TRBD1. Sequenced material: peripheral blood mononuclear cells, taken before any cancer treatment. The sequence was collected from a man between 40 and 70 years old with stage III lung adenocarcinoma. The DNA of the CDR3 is TGCGCCAGCAGCCAAGATCAGGCAGGGGGCTCCTACAATGAGCAGTTCTTC. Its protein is CASSQDQAGGSYNEQFF.